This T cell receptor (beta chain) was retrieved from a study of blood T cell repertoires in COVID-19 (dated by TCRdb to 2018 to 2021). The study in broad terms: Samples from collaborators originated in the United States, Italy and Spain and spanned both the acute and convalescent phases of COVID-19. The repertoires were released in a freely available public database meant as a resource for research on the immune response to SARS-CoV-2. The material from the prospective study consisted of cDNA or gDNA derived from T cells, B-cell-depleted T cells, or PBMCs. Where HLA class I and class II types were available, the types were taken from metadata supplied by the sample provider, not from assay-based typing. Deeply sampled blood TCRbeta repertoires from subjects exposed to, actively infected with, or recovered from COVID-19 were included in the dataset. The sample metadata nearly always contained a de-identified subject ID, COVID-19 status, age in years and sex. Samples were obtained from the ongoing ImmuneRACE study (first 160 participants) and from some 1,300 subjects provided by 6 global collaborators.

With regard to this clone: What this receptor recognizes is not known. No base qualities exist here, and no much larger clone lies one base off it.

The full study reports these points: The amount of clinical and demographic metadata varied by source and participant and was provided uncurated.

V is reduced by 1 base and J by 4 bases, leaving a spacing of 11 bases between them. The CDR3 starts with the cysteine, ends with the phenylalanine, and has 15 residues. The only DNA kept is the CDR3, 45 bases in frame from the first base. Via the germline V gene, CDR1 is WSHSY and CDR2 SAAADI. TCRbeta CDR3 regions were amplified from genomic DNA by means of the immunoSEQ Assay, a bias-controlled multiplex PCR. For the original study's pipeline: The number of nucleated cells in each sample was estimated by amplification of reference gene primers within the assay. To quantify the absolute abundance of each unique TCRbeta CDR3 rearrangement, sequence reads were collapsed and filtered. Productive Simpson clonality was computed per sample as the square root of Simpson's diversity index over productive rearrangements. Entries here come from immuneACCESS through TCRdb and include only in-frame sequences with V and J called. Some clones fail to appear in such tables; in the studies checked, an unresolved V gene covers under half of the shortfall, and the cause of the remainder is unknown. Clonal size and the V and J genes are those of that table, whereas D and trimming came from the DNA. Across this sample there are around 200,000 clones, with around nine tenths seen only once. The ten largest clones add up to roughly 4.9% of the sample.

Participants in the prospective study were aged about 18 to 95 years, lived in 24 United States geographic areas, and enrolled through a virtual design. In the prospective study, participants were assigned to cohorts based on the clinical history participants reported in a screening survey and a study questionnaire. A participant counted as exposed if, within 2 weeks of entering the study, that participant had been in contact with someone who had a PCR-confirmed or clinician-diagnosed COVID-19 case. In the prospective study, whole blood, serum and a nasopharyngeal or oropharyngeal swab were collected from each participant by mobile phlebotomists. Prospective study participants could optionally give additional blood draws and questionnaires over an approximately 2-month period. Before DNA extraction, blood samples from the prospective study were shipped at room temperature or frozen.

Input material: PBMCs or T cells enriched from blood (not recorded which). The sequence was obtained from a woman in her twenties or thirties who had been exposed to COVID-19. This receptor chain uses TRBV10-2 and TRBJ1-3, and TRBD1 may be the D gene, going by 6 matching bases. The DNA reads TGCGCCAGCAGTGAGTTCGCAGGGGCCGGAAACACCATATATTTT. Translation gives CASSEFAGAGNTIYF.